Listed below are T cell receptor beta chains from one sample, sequenced in a study of OX40 agonist ivuxolimab in advanced cancers. The method was immunoSEQ multiplex PCR; TCRdb's version includes in-frame clones alone and lacks a portion of them. The sample contains over 60,000 clones, about nine tenths of which appear only once. The sample here was CD4+ or CD8+ T cells sorted from blood, taken in a trial of the OX40 agonist ivuxolimab. These receptors all stem from an adult with an advanced solid tumor such as melanoma, head and neck, liver or kidney cancer. Each CDR3 is given with its conserved first and last residue. The D gene is left open where the match is weak. Part of the rows lack a size; the others show once, few, many or a class for expanded clones.

cdr3_aa cdr3_nt clone_size j_call v_call d_call
CASSSSGGWYNEQFF TGTGCCAGCAGCTCATCAGGGGGGTGGTACAATGAGCAGTTCTTC NA TRBJ2-1 TRBV7-2 NA
CASSFSWDGQETQYF TGTGCCAGCAGCTTTTCTTGGGACGGACAAGAGACCCAGTACTTC NA TRBJ2-5 TRBV11-2 NA
CASSSPWTDQETQYF TGTGCCAGCAGCTCCCCCTGGACAGACCAAGAGACCCAGTACTTC NA TRBJ2-5 TRBV5-4 NA
CASSHDRGRETQYF TGTGCCAGTAGTCACGACAGGGGTAGGGAGACCCAGTACTTC NA TRBJ2-5 TRBV19 TRBD1
CASSPRGLASYNEQFF TGTGCCAGCAGCCCTAGGGGACTAGCGTCCTACAATGAGCAGTTCTTC NA TRBJ2-1 TRBV7-2 TRBD2
CASSFTYNEQFF TGTGCCAGCAGCTTCACTTACAATGAGCAGTTCTTC once TRBJ2-1 TRBV5-4 NA
CASTVGTRQPQHF TGTGCCAGCACAGTGGGAACCCGTCAGCCCCAGCATTTT NA TRBJ1-5 TRBV6-1 NA
CASRGEYEQYF TGTGCCAGCAGGGGGGAATACGAGCAGTACTTC NA TRBJ2-7 TRBV2 NA
CASSFPTAYTQYF TGTGCCAGCAGTTTCCCGACAGCCTATACGCAGTATTTT NA TRBJ2-3 TRBV28 NA
CASSDRGTSSTDTQYF TGTGCCAGCAGTGACAGGGGGACCTCTAGCACAGATACGCAGTATTTT NA TRBJ2-3 TRBV6-4 NA
CATRAAGAGNTIYF TGTGCCACTCGAGCAGCGGGGGCCGGAAACACCATATATTTT NA TRBJ1-3 TRBV28 NA
CASRGGGGYEQFF TGTGCCAGCAGAGGAGGAGGAGGGTATGAGCAGTTCTTC NA TRBJ2-1 TRBV2 NA
CASSYSRQAYNEQFF TGTGCCAGCAGTTACTCGAGACAGGCCTACAATGAGCAGTTCTTC NA TRBJ2-1 TRBV6-5 NA
CASSLQAGGTDTQYF TGTGCCAGCAGCTTACAGGCAGGGGGGACAGATACGCAGTATTTT once TRBJ2-3 TRBV11-2 NA
CASSRPGTTNEKLFF TGTGCCAGCAGTCGTCCAGGGACAACTAATGAAAAACTGTTTTTT NA TRBJ1-4 TRBV28 NA
CASSLGDRDRQKLFF TGTGCCAGCAGCTTGGGCGACCGGGACAGGCAAAAACTGTTTTTT NA TRBJ1-4 TRBV7-9 TRBD1
CASWYRTGGTEAFF TGTGCCAGCTGGTACAGAACAGGGGGCACTGAAGCTTTCTTT NA TRBJ1-1 TRBV28 TRBD1
CATHRGQTQYF TGTGCCACACACCGAGGACAGACCCAGTACTTC NA TRBJ2-5 TRBV6-5 NA
CAIRGYTGELFF TGTGCCATCAGGGGCTACACCGGGGAGCTGTTTTTT NA TRBJ2-2 TRBV10-3 NA
CASRTTGGDSPLHF TGTGCCAGCAGGACTACAGGGGGCGATTCACCCCTCCACTTT NA TRBJ1-6 TRBV6-5 TRBD1
CASSSTGQGRSYEQYF TGTGCCAGCAGTTCTACCGGACAGGGTCGCTCCTACGAGCAGTACTTC NA TRBJ2-7 TRBV28 TRBD1
CASSPATNEKLFF TGTGCCAGCTCCCCTGCAACTAATGAAAAACTGTTTTTT NA TRBJ1-4 TRBV28 NA
CASSQAETRGNTEAFF TGTGCCAGCAGCCAAGCCGAGACACGGGGGAACACTGAAGCTTTCTTT NA TRBJ1-1 TRBV4-2 NA
CASSSWGLNTEAFF TGTGCCAGCAGTTCGTGGGGACTGAACACTGAAGCTTTCTTT NA TRBJ1-1 TRBV6-6 NA
CATTSGGHGDTQYF TGTGCCACCACTAGCGGGGGCCATGGAGATACGCAGTATTTT NA TRBJ2-3 TRBV7-6 TRBD2
CASSRTGYQETQYF TGTGCCAGCAGCCGCACAGGCTACCAAGAGACCCAGTACTTC NA TRBJ2-5 TRBV5-4 NA
CAIVLSGPLEWAFF TGTGCCATTGTGCTGAGCGGGCCGTTGGAATGGGCTTTCTTT NA TRBJ1-1 TRBV7-9 NA
CAWSTGLAGVGEQFF TGTGCCTGGAGTACGGGACTAGCGGGAGTCGGTGAGCAGTTCTTC NA TRBJ2-1 TRBV30 TRBD2
CASGWGDGEQFF TGTGCTAGTGGTTGGGGAGATGGGGAGCAGTTCTTC NA TRBJ2-1 TRBV12-5 NA
CASSFPDRGKYF TGTGCCAGCAGCTTTCCGGACAGGGGGAAGTACTTC NA TRBJ2-7 TRBV5-8 TRBD1
CASSFRTQMSQTFF TGTGCCAGCAGCTTTCGGACCCAAATGTCCCAGACTTTCTTT NA TRBJ1-1 TRBV11-1 NA
CASSRGLNYEQYF TGTGCCAGCAGCCGTGGACTCAACTACGAGCAGTACTTC NA TRBJ2-7 TRBV11-1 NA
CASSYSPGENGYTF TGTGCCAGCAGTTACTCTCCAGGGGAGAATGGCTACACCTTC NA TRBJ1-2 TRBV6-5 NA
CASSIGADTYNEQFF TGTGCCAGTAGTATCGGAGCGGATACCTACAATGAGCAGTTCTTC NA TRBJ2-1 TRBV19 NA
CARRRTGDSPLHF TGTGCCAGGAGGAGGACAGGGGATTCACCCCTCCACTTT NA TRBJ1-6 TRBV2 TRBD1
CASSAGGGGGANVLTF TGTGCCAGCAGTGCGGGAGGGGGCGGTGGGGCCAACGTCCTGACTTTC NA TRBJ2-6 TRBV6-1 NA
CASSVGYSPYEQYF TGTGCCAGCAGCGTAGGATACAGTCCCTACGAGCAGTACTTC NA TRBJ2-7 TRBV9 NA
CASSLVPGKDTGELFF TGTGCCAGCAGCTTAGTACCAGGGAAGGACACCGGGGAGCTGTTTTTT NA TRBJ2-2 TRBV7-6 NA
CASSPSSGGHGELFF TGTGCCAGCAGTCCTTCTTCAGGGGGCCACGGGGAGCTGTTTTTT NA TRBJ2-2 TRBV27 TRBD1
CASSPPADYEQYF TGCGCCAGCTCCCCTCCTGCCGACTACGAGCAGTACTTC NA TRBJ2-7 TRBV10-1 NA
CASSFQGTNEKLFF TGTGCCAGCAGCTTCCAGGGGACTAATGAAAAACTGTTTTTT NA TRBJ1-4 TRBV7-9 NA
CASSLSRSTDYNEQFF TGTGCCAGCAGCCTTAGCCGGAGTACAGACTACAATGAGCAGTTCTTC NA TRBJ2-1 TRBV7-3 NA
CASSSRDRDNYEQYF TGTGCCAGTAGTAGCCGGGACAGGGATAACTACGAGCAGTACTTC NA TRBJ2-7 TRBV19 TRBD1
CASSLRTSTGELFF TGTGCCAGCAGCCTTAGGACCTCCACCGGGGAGCTGTTTTTT NA TRBJ2-2 TRBV7-8 NA
CASSHRDRGLNQPQHF TGTGCCAGTAGTCATAGGGACAGGGGCCTCAATCAGCCCCAGCATTTT NA TRBJ1-5 TRBV19 TRBD1
CASSRDRESYEQYF TGTGCCAGTAGTAGGGACAGGGAGAGCTACGAGCAGTACTTC NA TRBJ2-7 TRBV19 TRBD1
CASGTTGFGNTIYF TGTGCCAGCGGTACGACAGGATTTGGAAACACCATATATTTT NA TRBJ1-3 TRBV6-1 NA
CASSSSGSRGSYGYTF TGTGCCAGCAGCTCCTCGGGGTCCAGGGGCAGCTATGGCTACACCTTC once TRBJ1-2 TRBV7-9 NA
CASSLTGGVDYGYTF TGTGCCAGCAGCTTAACAGGGGGCGTAGACTATGGCTACACCTTC NA TRBJ1-2 TRBV7-2 TRBD1
CASSSFTGSYGYTF TGTGCCAGCAGCTCTTTTACAGGATCCTATGGCTACACCTTC NA TRBJ1-2 TRBV9 NA
CASSVRGTGDDTEAFF TGTGCCAGCAGCGTAAGGGGAACAGGGGACGACACTGAAGCTTTCTTT NA TRBJ1-1 TRBV9 TRBD1